This T cell receptor (beta chain) was profiled in a study of shared clonotypes between healthy human individuals. The CDR3 has 13 residues. Germline V gives CDR1 MGHDK, CDR2 SYGVNS. The V gene lost 4 bases and the J gene lost 1 base, with 4 bases spanning the gap. Around 100 million PBMCs went into genomic DNA for unsorted samples. For every subset, genomic DNA was evenly distributed across several immunoSEQ plates. Measured with immunoSEQ multiplex PCR; TCRdb has only the in-frame clones, and not every one. The table has about 490,000 clones, less than 80% seen once; the top ten hold approximately 12%.

The gene calls are TRBV25-1 and TRBJ1-4; unclear D gene. Specimen: PBMCs. The sequence derives from a woman aged 35 to 49 in good health. Some clones in this sample may be carry-over from other donors' samples. For the CDR3, the DNA is TGTGCCAGCAGTGGAGAAACTAATGAAAAACTGTTTTTT. Amino acid sequence: CASSGETNEKLFF.